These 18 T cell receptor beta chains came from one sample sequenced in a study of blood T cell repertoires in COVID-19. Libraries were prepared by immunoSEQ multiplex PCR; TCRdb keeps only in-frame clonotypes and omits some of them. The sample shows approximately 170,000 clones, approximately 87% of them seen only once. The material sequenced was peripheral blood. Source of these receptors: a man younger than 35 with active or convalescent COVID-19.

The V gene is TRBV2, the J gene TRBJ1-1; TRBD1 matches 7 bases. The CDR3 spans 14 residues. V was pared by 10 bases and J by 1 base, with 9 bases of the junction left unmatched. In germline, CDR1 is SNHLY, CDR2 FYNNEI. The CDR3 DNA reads TGTGCCACCCAAGGGGGCAGATCGAACACTGAAGCTTTCTTT. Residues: CATQGGRSNTEAFF.

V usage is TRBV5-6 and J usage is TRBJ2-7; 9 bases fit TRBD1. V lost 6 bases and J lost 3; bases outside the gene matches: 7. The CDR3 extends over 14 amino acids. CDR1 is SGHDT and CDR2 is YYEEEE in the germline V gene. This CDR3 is CASIRGGQGYEQYV. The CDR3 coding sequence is TGTGCCAGCATCAGGGGGGGACAGGGCTACGAGCAGTACGTC.

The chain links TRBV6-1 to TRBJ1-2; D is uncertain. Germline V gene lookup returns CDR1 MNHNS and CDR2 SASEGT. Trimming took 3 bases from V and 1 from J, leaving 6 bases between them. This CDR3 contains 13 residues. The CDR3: CASSDGLNYGYTF. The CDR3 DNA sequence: TGTGCCAGCAGTGACGGACTTAACTATGGCTACACCTTC.

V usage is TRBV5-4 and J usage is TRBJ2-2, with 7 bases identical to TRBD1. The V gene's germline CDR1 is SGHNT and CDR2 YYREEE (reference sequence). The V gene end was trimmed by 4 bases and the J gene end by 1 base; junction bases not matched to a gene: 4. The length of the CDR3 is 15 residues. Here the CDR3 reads CASSPGTENTGELFF. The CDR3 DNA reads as TGTGCCAGCAGCCCAGGGACAGAGAACACCGGGGAGCTGTTTTTT.

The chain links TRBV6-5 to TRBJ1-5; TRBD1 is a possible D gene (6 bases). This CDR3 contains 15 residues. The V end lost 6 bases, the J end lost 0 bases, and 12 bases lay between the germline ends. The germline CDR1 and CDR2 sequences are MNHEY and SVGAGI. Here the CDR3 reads CASRPGHYSNQPQHF. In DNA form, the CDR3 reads TGTGCCAGCAGACCGGGACACTATAGCAATCAGCCCCAGCATTTT.

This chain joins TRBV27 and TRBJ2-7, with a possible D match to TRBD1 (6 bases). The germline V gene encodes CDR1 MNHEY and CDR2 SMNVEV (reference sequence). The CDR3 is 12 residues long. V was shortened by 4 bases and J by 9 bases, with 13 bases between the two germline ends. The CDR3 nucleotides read TGTGCCAGCAGTTCCGGACAGCTTGGGCAGTACTTC. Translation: CASSSGQLGQYF.

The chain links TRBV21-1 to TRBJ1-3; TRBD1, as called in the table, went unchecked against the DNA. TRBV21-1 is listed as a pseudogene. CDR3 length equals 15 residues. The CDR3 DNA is TGTGCCAGCACCGAACTGCCGACAGGGCGGAACACCATATATTTT. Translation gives CASTELPTGRNTIYF.

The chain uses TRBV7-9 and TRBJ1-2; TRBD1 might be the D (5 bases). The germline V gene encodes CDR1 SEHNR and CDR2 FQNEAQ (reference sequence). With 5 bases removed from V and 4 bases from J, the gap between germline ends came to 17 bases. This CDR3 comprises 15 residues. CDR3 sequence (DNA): TGTGCCAGCAGCGAGAGCATGGGGGAGGGCTATGGCTACACCTTC. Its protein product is CASSESMGEGYGYTF.

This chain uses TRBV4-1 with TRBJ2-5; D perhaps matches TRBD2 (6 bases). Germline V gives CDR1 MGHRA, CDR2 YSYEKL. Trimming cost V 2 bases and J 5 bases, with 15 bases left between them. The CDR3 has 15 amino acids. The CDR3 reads CASSQKSRELETQYF. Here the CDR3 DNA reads TGCGCCAGCAGCCAAAAATCCCGGGAGTTGGAGACCCAGTACTTC.

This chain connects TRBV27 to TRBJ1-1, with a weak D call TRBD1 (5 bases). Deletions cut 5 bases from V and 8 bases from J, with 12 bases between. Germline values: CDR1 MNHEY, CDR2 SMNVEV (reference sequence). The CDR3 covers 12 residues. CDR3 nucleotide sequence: TGTGCCAGCAGTCCAGGGAGGAACGAAGCTTTCTTT. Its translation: CASSPGRNEAFF.

The CDR3 sequence is CASSRETGGYTEAFF. CDR3 in DNA: TGTGCCAGCAGCCGGGAGACAGGGGGCTACACTGAAGCTTTCTTT. The J gene is TRBJ1-1, the V gene TRBV7-9, with 10 bases fitting TRBD1. Trimming removed 5 bases from V and 3 bases from J; junction bases left unmatched: 6. Germline V CDR1 and CDR2: SEHNR, FQNEAQ (reference sequence). The CDR3 covers 15 residues. Supplemented by reference TRBV7-9 and TRBJ1-1, the full variable domain reads DTGVSQNPRHKITKRGQNVTFRCDPISEHNRLYWYRQTLGQGPEFLTYFQNEAQLEKSRLLSDRFSAERPKGSFSTLEIQRTEQGDSAMYLCASSRETGGYTEAFFGQGTRLTVV.

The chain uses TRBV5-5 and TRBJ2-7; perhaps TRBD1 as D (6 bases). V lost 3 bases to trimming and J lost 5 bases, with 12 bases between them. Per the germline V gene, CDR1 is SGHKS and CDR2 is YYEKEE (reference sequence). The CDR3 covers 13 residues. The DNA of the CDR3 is TGTGCCAGCAGCTCCACAGGGCTGGACGAGCAGTACGTC. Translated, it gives CASSSTGLDEQYV.

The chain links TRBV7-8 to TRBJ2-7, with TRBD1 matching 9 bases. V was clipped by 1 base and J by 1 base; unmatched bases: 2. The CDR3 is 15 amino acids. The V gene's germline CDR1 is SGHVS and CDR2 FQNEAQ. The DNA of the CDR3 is TGTGCCAGCAGCTTAGGGACAGGGGTTTCCTACGAGCAGTACTTC. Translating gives CASSLGTGVSYEQYF.

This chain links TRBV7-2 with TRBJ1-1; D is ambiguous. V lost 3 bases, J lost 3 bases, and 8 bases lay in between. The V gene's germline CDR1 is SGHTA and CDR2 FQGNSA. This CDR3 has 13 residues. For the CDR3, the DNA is TGTGCCAGCAGCTTTAGCGGGGACACTGAAGCTTTCTTT. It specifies CASSFSGDTEAFF.

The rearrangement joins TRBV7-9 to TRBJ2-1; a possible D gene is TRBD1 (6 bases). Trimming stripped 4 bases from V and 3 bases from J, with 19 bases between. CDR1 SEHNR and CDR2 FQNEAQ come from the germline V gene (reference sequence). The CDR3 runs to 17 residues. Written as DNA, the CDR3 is TGTGCCAGCAGCTCTTCTCTTCAGGGGACGTACTACAATGAGCAGTTCTTC. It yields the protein CASSSSLQGTYYNEQFF.

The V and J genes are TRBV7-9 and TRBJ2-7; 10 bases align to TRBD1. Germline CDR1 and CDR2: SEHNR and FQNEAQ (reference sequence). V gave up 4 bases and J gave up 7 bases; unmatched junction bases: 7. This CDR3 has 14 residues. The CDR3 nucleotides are TGTGCCAGCAGCTCGACAGGGGGCTATTTGGAGCAGTACGTC. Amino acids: CASSSTGGYLEQYV.

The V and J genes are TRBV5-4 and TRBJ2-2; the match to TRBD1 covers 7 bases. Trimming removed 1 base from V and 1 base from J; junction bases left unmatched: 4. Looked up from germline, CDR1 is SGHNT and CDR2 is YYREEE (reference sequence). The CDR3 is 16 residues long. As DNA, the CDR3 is TGTGCCAGCAGCTTGCTAGGGACAGTGAACACCGGGGAGCTGTTTTTT. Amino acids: CASSLLGTVNTGELFF.

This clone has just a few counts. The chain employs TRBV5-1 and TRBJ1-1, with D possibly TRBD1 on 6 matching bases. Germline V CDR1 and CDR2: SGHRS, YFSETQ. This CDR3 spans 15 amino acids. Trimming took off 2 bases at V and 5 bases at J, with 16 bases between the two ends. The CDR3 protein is CASSLVTGSGTEAFF. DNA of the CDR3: TGCGCCAGCAGCTTAGTGACAGGTTCGGGTACTGAAGCTTTCTTT. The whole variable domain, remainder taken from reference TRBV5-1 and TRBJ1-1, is KAGVTQTPRYLIKTRGQQVTLSCSPISGHRSVSWYQQTPGQGLQFLFEYFSETQRNKGNFPGRFSGRQFSNSRSEMNVSTLELGDSALYLCASSLVTGSGTEAFFGQGTRLTVV.